The 26 T cell receptor beta chains in this list originate from one sample, sequenced in a study of vaccination effects on CD4 cells after COVID-19. Culture lasted roughly 9 days before CD4+ T cell isolation. Participants completed two doses of the BNT162b2 or mRNA-1273 vaccine. Assay used: immunoSEQ multiplex PCR; TCRdb lists only in-frame clones, some missing. The table has 70,000 or so clones, nearly 75% seen once. Their specific antigens are unknown. The source was CD4+ T cells from PBMCs cultured without peptide, collected after COVID-19 vaccination. These receptors were collected from a human donor who received a COVID-19 vaccine.

This clone was observed a few times. The chain is built from TRBV11-3 and TRBJ2-5, with 11 bases fitting TRBD2. CDR1 is SGHNT, CDR2 YENEEA, per germline. The CDR3 has 16 residues. V lost 1 base and J lost 2; bases outside the gene matches: 3. Here the CDR3 reads CASSLGGTSGQETQYF. CDR3 nucleotides: TGTGCCAGCAGCTTAGGGGGGACTAGCGGACAAGAGACCCAGTACTTC.

The rearrangement joins TRBV24-1 to TRBJ1-4, with TRBD1 matching 12 bases. There are 14 residues in the CDR3. Losses at the gene ends were 6 bases for V and 8 bases for J; bases not matched to a gene: 3. Germline-derived CDR1 and CDR2 are KGHDR and SFDVKD. This chain's CDR3 is CATSPGTGGEKLFF. For the CDR3, the DNA is TGTGCCACCAGTCCCGGGACAGGGGGCGAAAAACTGTTTTTT.

The chain couples TRBV5-6 to TRBJ1-2; 7 bases map to TRBD1. In germline, CDR1 is SGHDT, CDR2 YYEEEE. V trimming: 0 bases; J trimming: 0 bases; junction bases outside the gene matches: 14. The CDR3 spans 19 residues. The CDR3 protein is CASSLGWGLQGPSNYGYTF. The DNA of the CDR3 is TGTGCCAGCAGCTTGGGTTGGGGACTACAGGGGCCCTCTAACTATGGCTACACCTTC. Full variable domain (outside the CDR3, taken from reference TRBV5-6 and TRBJ1-2): DAGVTQSPTHLIKTRGQQVTLRCSPKSGHDTVSWYQQALGQGPQFIFQYYEEEERQRGNFPDRFSGHQFPNYSSELNVNALLLGDSALYLCASSLGWGLQGPSNYGYTFGSGTRLTVV.

The chain joins TRBV11-3 to TRBJ2-1; 9 bases match TRBD2. Trimming took 0 bases from V and 8 from J; bases not matched to a gene: 8. The CDR3 length is 16 residues. The germline V gene encodes CDR1 SGHNT and CDR2 YENEEA. The CDR3: CASSLDAGRGGDEQFF. The CDR3 DNA follows: TGTGCCAGCAGCTTAGATGCTGGGCGGGGGGGCGATGAGCAGTTCTTC. Drawing the rest from reference TRBV11-3 and TRBJ2-1, the complete variable domain is EAGVVQSPRYKIIEKKQPVAFWCNPISGHNTLYWYLQNLGQGPELLIRYENEEAVDDSQLPKDRFSAERLKGVDSTLKIQPAELGDSAVYLCASSLDAGRGGDEQFFGPGTRLTVL.

The chain couples TRBV7-9 to TRBJ1-1, with unresolved D. V lost 5 bases to trimming and J lost 4 bases, with 11 bases between them. This CDR3 is built from 13 residues. The germline V gene encodes CDR1 SEHNR and CDR2 FQNEAQ (reference sequence). Here the CDR3 reads CASSPGPGTEAFF. CDR3 sequence (DNA): TGTGCCAGCAGCCCCGGTCCCGGCACTGAAGCTTTCTTT.

The chain combines TRBV3-1 (or the pseudogene TRBV3-2) with TRBJ2-5; possible D gene TRBD2, 6 bases. The CDR3 is 15 residues long. Trimming pared 10 bases from V and 2 bases from J, leaving 20 bases between. Germline CDR1 LGHDT, CDR2 YNNKEL (reference sequence). The CDR3 loop is CAIRPSQRVQETQYF. DNA of the CDR3: TGTGCCATCCGCCCCAGCCAGCGGGTTCAAGAGACCCAGTACTTC.

This chain links TRBV7-2 with TRBJ1-5; D remains unclear. V was cut by 4 bases and J by 4 bases, with 14 bases left in between. The CDR3 spans 15 residues. The germline CDR1 and CDR2 sequences are SGHTA and FQGNSA. The DNA of the CDR3 is TGTGCCAGCAGCTCCTCGGAGCGGACTAATCAGCCCCAGCATTTT. It is translated as CASSSSERTNQPQHF.

V gene TRBV24-1 combines with J gene TRBJ2-6; D possibly uses TRBD1 or TRBD2 (5 bases each). CDR3 length: 20 amino acids. Germline V gene lookup returns CDR1 KGHDR and CDR2 SFDVKD. Trimming removed 4 bases from V and 0 bases from J, with 21 bases in between. This CDR3 reads CATSDSGGRETSSGANVLTF. The DNA for the CDR3 is TGTGCCACCAGTGACTCAGGCGGCAGGGAGACCAGCTCTGGGGCCAACGTCCTGACTTTC.

As DNA, the CDR3 is TGTGCCAGCAGTTACAACCCCAGGGGGCGCAGGGATGAGCAGTTCTTC. Residues: CASSYNPRGRRDEQFF. J is TRBJ2-1 and V is TRBV6-2 or TRBV6-3; 8 bases line up with TRBD1. In germline, CDR1 is MNHEY, CDR2 SVGEGT. V was clipped by 2 bases and J by 8 bases; unmatched bases: 11. The CDR3 has 16 residues.

The genes are TRBV24-1 and TRBJ2-2, with 8 bases identical to TRBD2. The germline V gene encodes CDR1 KGHDR and CDR2 SFDVKD. V was clipped by 5 bases and J by 1 base; unmatched bases: 8. This CDR3 has 17 residues. CDR3 in amino acids: CATSGFIAGGNTGELFF. CDR3 sequence (DNA): TGTGCCACCAGTGGTTTTATTGCGGGGGGGAACACCGGGGAGCTGTTTTTT.

V is TRBV7-2 and J is TRBJ1-2; a weak D match, TRBD1 (5 bases). Trimming removed 5 bases at V and 4 bases at J, with 20 bases between. This CDR3 is built from 16 residues. CDR1 is SGHTA and CDR2 is FQGNSA in the germline V gene. As DNA, the CDR3 is TGTGCCAGCAGCACAGGAGGGACGCCTCCCCTCTATGGCTACACCTTC. Amino acids: CASSTGGTPPLYGYTF.

The genes are TRBV3-1 (or the pseudogene TRBV3-2) and TRBJ2-5, with D uncertain. The V gene's germline CDR1 is LGHDT and CDR2 YNNKEL (reference sequence). V dropped 6 bases and J dropped 2 bases, with 13 bases sitting between them. This CDR3 has 14 residues. CDR3 in amino acids: CASRLAASQETQYF. The CDR3 bases are TGTGCCAGCAGACTCGCGGCATCTCAAGAGACCCAGTACTTC.

V usage is TRBV2 and J usage is TRBJ1-2; D is ambiguous. Trimming took 4 bases from V and 7 from J, leaving 25 bases between them. Germline V CDR1 and CDR2: SNHLY, FYNNEI. There are 17 residues in the CDR3. Here the CDR3 reads CASSAGRTTISSLGYTF. In nucleotides, the CDR3 is TGTGCCAGCAGTGCCGGCCGGACGACTATTTCAAGTCTTGGCTACACCTTC.

About this clone: Other DNA sequences in the same sample also yield this CDR3. This chain uses TRBV6-5 with TRBJ1-4; D gene ambiguous. Trimming removed 6 bases from V and 4 bases from J, with 12 bases in between. CDR3 length equals 14 residues. From germline, CDR1 is MNHEY and CDR2 SVGAGI. The CDR3 loop is CASSPTGFNEKLFF. CDR3 DNA sequence: TGTGCCAGCAGCCCAACGGGCTTTAATGAAAAACTGTTTTTT.

The gene calls are TRBV24-1 and TRBJ2-5; 7 nucleotides agree with TRBD1. The CDR3 length is 14 residues. Germline V gene data show CDR1 as KGHDR and CDR2 as SFDVKD. Germline trimming cut 7 bases from V and 5 bases from J; bases unmatched to any gene: 9. Written as DNA, the CDR3 is TGTGCCACCAGCTCGAACAGGGGTTCGGAGACCCAGTACTTC. Its translation: CATSSNRGSETQYF.

The chain combines TRBV5-5 with TRBJ2-7, with TRBD1 matching 7 bases. The V segment lost 4 bases and the J segment 0 bases; nucleotides outside the gene matches: 7. This CDR3 is built from 15 residues. Per the germline V gene, CDR1 is SGHKS and CDR2 is YYEKEE (reference sequence). Here the CDR3 DNA reads TGTGCCAGCAGCCCCACAGGGGCTCTCTCCTACGAGCAGTACGTC. Encoded protein: CASSPTGALSYEQYV.

The V call is TRBV5-1, the J call TRBJ2-1, with 9 bases identical to TRBD2. Germline CDR1 reads SGHRS; CDR2 reads YFSETQ. Trimming cost V 4 bases and J 8 bases; bases outside gene matches: 4. This CDR3 has 13 amino acids. The DNA of the CDR3 is TGCGCCAGCAGCCGGACTAGCGTTTATGAGCAGTTCTTC. Its translation is CASSRTSVYEQFF.

This clone was seen a single time. The V call is TRBV2, the J call TRBJ2-7; TRBD1 is a possible D gene (5 bases). Germline lookup yields CDR1 SNHLY and CDR2 FYNNEI. With 3 bases removed from V and 1 base from J, the gap between germline ends came to 13 bases. This CDR3 region has 15 residues. The CDR3 spells CASSDATGSSYEQYV. The CDR3 bases are TGTGCCAGCAGTGACGCAACAGGTTCATCCTACGAGCAGTACGTC.

V and J are TRBV30 and TRBJ1-2; D gene ambiguous. CDR1 is GTSNPN, CDR2 SVGIG, per germline (reference sequence). V lost 3 bases and J 0 bases, leaving 11 bases between the germline ends. The length of the CDR3 is 14 residues. CDR3 residues: CAWRHPTANYGYTF. The CDR3 bases are TGTGCCTGGAGACACCCCACAGCTAACTATGGCTACACCTTC.

This sequence joins TRBV6-5 and TRBJ2-7, with TRBD1 matching over 8 bases. In germline, CDR1 is MNHEY, CDR2 SVGAGI. V trimming: 6 bases; J trimming: 4 bases; junction bases outside the gene matches: 8. This CDR3 is 14 amino acids long. CDR3 sequence: CASSKNRGTYEQYV. The CDR3 DNA reads as TGTGCCAGCAGCAAAAACAGGGGGACTTACGAGCAGTACGTC.

The V gene is TRBV7-2, the J gene TRBJ2-7, with no clear D. The V end was cut by 1 base, the J end by 2 bases, with 12 bases between. The length of the CDR3 is 15 residues. Germline V gene data show CDR1 as SGHTA and CDR2 as FQGNSA. CDR3 DNA: TGTGCCAGCAGCTTAGGAATAGGTTTCACCTACGAGCAGTACGTC. Protein sequence: CASSLGIGFTYEQYV.

The chain recombines TRBV24-1 with TRBJ2-1; TRBD2 agrees at 8 bases. After removal of 2 bases from V and 9 bases from J, the junction contained 5 bases not matched to a gene. The CDR3 is 14 residues long. Per germline, CDR1 KGHDR and CDR2 SFDVKD. CDR3 in amino acids: CATSDSGLAGEQFF. CDR3 sequence (DNA): TGTGCCACCAGTGATTCCGGACTAGCCGGTGAGCAGTTCTTC.

The genes are TRBV24-1 and TRBJ2-1; tentatively, D is TRBD2 (5 bases). Germline loops: CDR1 KGHDR, CDR2 SFDVKD. V was clipped by 3 bases and J by 0 bases, with 11 bases between them. The CDR3 consists of 16 residues. The DNA of the CDR3 is TGTGCCACCAGTGATGAGGGCCAAACCTCCTACAATGAGCAGTTCTTC. This translates into CATSDEGQTSYNEQFF.

CDR3 sequence reads: CASSPTRLTGTDTQYF. The CDR3 region has the DNA TGTGCCAGCAGCCCTACCCGATTGACAGGGACAGATACGCAGTATTTT. This chain joins TRBV5-5 and TRBJ2-3; 7 nucleotides match TRBD1. V lost 4 bases to trimming and J lost 3 bases; unmatched junction nucleotides: 11. CDR3 size: 16 residues. Per the germline V gene, CDR1 is SGHKS and CDR2 is YYEKEE (reference sequence).

The chain carries TRBV15 and TRBJ1-6; no firm D call. This CDR3 has 20 residues. In germline, CDR1 is LNHNV, CDR2 YYDKDF (reference sequence). The V and J ends lost 1 base and 7 bases respectively, with 26 bases between them. CDR3 DNA: TGTGCCACCAGCAGAGGGGCTTGGCAGGCCGCGGCACCGACCAATTCACCCCTCCACTTT. This sequence encodes CATSRGAWQAAAPTNSPLHF.

The rearrangement links TRBV5-1 to TRBJ1-4, with TRBD1 identical over 7 bases. The CDR3 has 15 amino acids. CDR1 and CDR2 (germline): SGHRS, YFSETQ. V shed 4 bases and J 3 bases; nucleotides not matched to a gene: 6. In nucleotides, the CDR3 is TGCGCCAGCAGCCCCCGGGACAGAGCTAATGAAAAACTGTTTTTT. Translated: CASSPRDRANEKLFF.